This T cell receptor beta chain originates from a study of T cells in Graves' hyperthyroidism and ophthalmopathy. Findings and limits, study-wide: Before onset, ophthalmopathy was predicted by the model a median approximately 6.5 months earlier. Most thyroid clonotypes with frequency above 0.001 were detected in blood.

TCR beta CDR3 regions were amplified from RNA. HTBI primers were the set used in a first-round RT-PCR of the TCR CDR3. Each CDR3 protein is one row after TCRdb ran MiXCR on the multiplex PCR reads. Of more than 300,000 distinct CDR3 sequences in the sample, 13% were seen once. The table lists this clonotype with many counts. Its specificity is not known. Stable Graves' hyperthyroidism meant no ophthalmopathy progression within 18 months. Germline V gives CDR1 MNHNS, CDR2 SASEGT. V was pared by 6 bases and J by 5 bases, with 12 bases of the junction left unmatched. The CDR3 contains 15 residues. The rearrangement links TRBV6-1 to TRBJ2-7; 8 bases align to TRBD1. The specimen was blood. This clonotype originated in a woman aged 18 to 35 with Graves' hyperthyroidism. The CDR3 nucleotides read TGTGCCAGCAGGGGATCAGGGGGCCTGCTAAACGAGCAGTACTTC. Its protein is CASRGSGGLLNEQYF.